The 27 T cell receptor beta chains reported below all come from one sample, sequenced in a study of cytomegalovirus exposure and HLA in healthy donors. PCR was performed using 60 Vbeta and 13 Jbeta primers. Profiling relied on immunoSEQ multiplex PCR, and the TCRdb table lists in-frame clones only, not all of them. The data show about 150,000 clones, roughly 66% seen once. Sequenced sample: PBMCs. The receptors come from a woman between 18 and 30 years old in good health and CMV-seronegative.

Details on this clone: Here the CDR3 omits its conserved ending phenylalanine or tryptophan, so a read error is the likely source. The DNA is left out, because the CDR3 cannot be placed on it with certainty; the CDR3 is given as TCRdb lists it. V gene TRBV5-6 combines with J gene TRBJ2-7; TRBD1 is the table's D call and was not checked against the DNA. Germline-derived CDR1 and CDR2 are SGHDT and YYEEEE. The CDR3 comprises 14 residues, both ends counted. The CDR3 is CASSLAHSGQPYSD.

This clone turned up a few times. The V gene is TRBV5-4, the J gene TRBJ2-4; TRBD1 agrees at 7 bases. This CDR3 spans 15 amino acids. J was trimmed by 0 bases and V by 4 bases; bases with no gene match: 4. Germline V gene lookup returns CDR1 SGHNT and CDR2 YYREEE (reference sequence). Here the CDR3 DNA reads TGTGCCAGCAGCCCGAGGGACAGAGCCAAAAACATTCAGTACTTC. Residues: CASSPRDRAKNIQYF. Together with reference TRBV5-4 and TRBJ2-4, the CDR3 gives the full variable domain: ETGVTQSPTHLIKTRGQQVTLRCSSQSGHNTVSWYQQALGQGPQFIFQYYREEENGRGNFPPRFSGLQFPNYSSELNVNALELDDSALYLCASSPRDRAKNIQYFGAGTRLSVL.

The genes are TRBV5-4 and TRBJ2-7; 9 bases are a match to TRBD2. Germline CDR1 reads SGHNT; CDR2 reads YYREEE (reference sequence). The V and J ends lost 0 bases and 7 bases, in that order; junction bases with no gene match: 8. The CDR3 is made up of 15 amino acids. The CDR3, as DNA: TGTGCCAGCAGCTTGGGGGGACTAGCAGGGAGTGAGCAGTACTTC. It codes for CASSLGGLAGSEQYF. Supplemented by reference TRBV5-4 and TRBJ2-7, the full variable domain reads ETGVTQSPTHLIKTRGQQVTLRCSSQSGHNTVSWYQQALGQGPQFIFQYYREEENGRGNFPPRFSGLQFPNYSSELNVNALELDDSALYLCASSLGGLAGSEQYFGPGTRLTVT.

The chain has TRBV10-1 and TRBJ2-5; D is undetermined. The germline V gene encodes CDR1 WNHNN and CDR2 SYGVQD (reference sequence). Trimming pared 8 bases from V and 11 bases from J, leaving 21 bases between. The CDR3 is 13 residues long. The CDR3 DNA reads as TGCGCCAGCCCCGTGTCCCCTCTTGTAGAGCAGTACTTC. Encoded protein: CASPVSPLVEQYF.

This chain uses TRBV11-2 with TRBJ2-7; D might be TRBD2 (5 bases). The CDR3 loop spans 14 amino acids. Trimming took off 0 bases at V and 1 base at J, with 7 bases between the two ends. Germline CDR1 and CDR2: SGHAT and FQNNGV. The CDR3 nucleotides read TGTGCCAGCAGCTTAGAGGGGAGTTCCTACGAGCAGTACGTC. This codes for CASSLEGSSYEQYV.

The gene calls are TRBV2 and TRBJ2-2, with a possible D match to TRBD2 (6 bases). Looked up from germline, CDR1 is SNHLY and CDR2 is FYNNEI. This CDR3 spans 13 amino acids. V lost 4 bases and J 6 bases, leaving 9 bases between the germline ends. The CDR3 is CASSAWDSGELFF. The CDR3 DNA follows: TGTGCCAGCAGTGCATGGGACTCCGGGGAGCTGTTTTTT. The full variable domain, completed using reference TRBV2 and TRBJ2-2, is EPEVTQTPSHQVTQMGQEVILRCVPISNHLYFYWYRQILGQKVEFLVSFYNNEISEKSEIFDDQFSVERPDGSNFTLKIRSTKLEDSAMYFCASSAWDSGELFFGEGSRLTVL.

The chain employs TRBV14 and TRBJ2-5; 9 bases are shared with TRBD1. CDR1 and CDR2 from the germline V gene are SGHDN and FVKESK. This CDR3 region has 14 residues. The ends lost 2 bases at V and 5 bases at J; junction bases unmatched: 3. DNA of the CDR3: TGTGCCAGCAGCCAACACAGGGGGCGTGAGACCCAGTACTTC. This gives the protein CASSQHRGRETQYF.

The chain uses TRBV7-3 and TRBJ2-7, with 7 bases matching TRBD2. CDR1 is SGHTA and CDR2 is FQGTGA in the germline V gene. The trim removed 5 bases at V and 3 bases at J, leaving 4 bases unmatched. This CDR3 contains 13 residues. The CDR3 region is CASSLLADYEQYF. The DNA for the CDR3 is TGTGCCAGCAGCCTCCTAGCGGACTACGAGCAGTACTTC. The entire variable domain, with the rest obtained from reference TRBV7-3 and TRBJ2-7, is as follows: GAGVSQTPSNKVTEKGKYVELRCDPISGHTALYWYRQSLGQGPEFLIYFQGTGAADDSGLPNDRFFAVRPEGSVSTLKIQRTERGDSAVYLCASSLLADYEQYFGPGTRLTVT.

The J gene is TRBJ1-1, the V gene TRBV4-2; a weak D match, TRBD1 (5 bases). Trimming left V 4 bases short and J 0 bases short, with 9 bases between. The germline gives CDR1 LGHNA, CDR2 YNFKEQ. The CDR3 is 14 residues long. CDR3 sequence reads: CASSRRGMNTEAFF. CDR3 DNA sequence: TGTGCCAGCAGCCGGCGGGGGATGAACACTGAAGCTTTCTTT.

This clone was detected only a few times. The V gene is TRBV7-9, the J gene TRBJ2-3, with 11 bases fitting TRBD2. The CDR3 has 15 residues. Trimming removed 5 bases from V and 5 bases from J; junction bases left unmatched: 6. Per the germline V gene, CDR1 is SEHNR and CDR2 is FQNEAQ (reference sequence). CDR3 sequence: CASSREGLAVDTQYF. In DNA, the CDR3 is TGTGCCAGCAGCCGAGAGGGACTAGCGGTAGATACGCAGTATTTT. Looking up the rest from reference TRBV7-9 and TRBJ2-3 gives the full variable domain: DTGVSQNPRHKITKRGQNVTFRCDPISEHNRLYWYRQTLGQGPEFLTYFQNEAQLEKSRLLSDRFSAERPKGSFSTLEIQRTEQGDSAMYLCASSREGLAVDTQYFGPGTRLTVL.

V is TRBV19 and J is TRBJ1-2; TRBD1 is a possible D gene (6 bases). Germline V gives CDR1 LNHDA, CDR2 SQIVND (reference sequence). V was clipped by 9 bases and J by 6 bases, with 20 bases between them. CDR3 length: 14 amino acids. CDR3 bases: TGTGCCAGCCGCACCGTACAGGGTCCTCATGGCTACACCTTC. Translating it yields CASRTVQGPHGYTF.

The chain recombines TRBV5-1 with TRBJ2-4, with D perhaps matching TRBD2 (5 bases). The germline CDR1 and CDR2 sequences are SGHRS and YFSETQ. V dropped 0 bases and J dropped 0 bases, with 13 bases sitting between them. The CDR3 has 17 residues. For the CDR3, the DNA is TGCGCCAGCAGCTTGGCCACGGCGGGCCTAGCCAAAAACATTCAGTACTTC. Its translation is CASSLATAGLAKNIQYF.

In this sample, this clone turned up once. The rearrangement links TRBV18 to TRBJ1-2; 7 bases align to TRBD1. CDR3 size: 17 residues. V lost 4 bases to trimming and J lost 0 bases; unmatched junction nucleotides: 11. CDR1 is KGHSH and CDR2 is LQKENI in the germline V gene. The CDR3 loop is CASSRDRDSLSNYGYTF. CDR3 DNA: TGTGCCAGCTCACGAGACCGGGACAGTCTTTCTAACTATGGCTACACCTTC.

The chain combines TRBV6-5 with TRBJ2-1; 9 positions match TRBD2. With 7 bases clipped from V and 6 bases from J, the junction kept 10 bases outside the gene matches. Germline V gene lookup returns CDR1 MNHEY and CDR2 SVGAGI. The CDR3 spans 15 residues. This CDR3 reads CASTDPTSGINEQFF. The CDR3, as DNA: TGTGCCAGCACTGACCCGACTAGCGGAATCAATGAGCAGTTCTTC.

The chain employs TRBV27 and TRBJ2-3, with 8 bases fitting TRBD2. The CDR3 consists of 18 residues. Trimming took 4 bases from V and 4 from J; bases not matched to a gene: 16. Looked up from germline, CDR1 is MNHEY and CDR2 is SMNVEV (reference sequence). The CDR3 nucleotides read TGTGCCAGCAGTTCTTCCCCCCCGGGGCTAGCGGGCTCAGATACGCAGTATTTT. Its translation is CASSSSPPGLAGSDTQYF.

The chain uses TRBV6-6 and TRBJ1-5; a possible D gene is TRBD1 (5 bases). The CDR3 sequence is 16 residues long. Germline V gene sequence: CDR1 MNHNY, CDR2 SVGAGI (reference sequence). Trimming removed 2 bases at V and 5 bases at J, with 16 bases between. The CDR3 protein is CASSYRISPGDQPQHF. The CDR3 region has the DNA TGTGCCAGCAGTTACCGAATCAGCCCGGGGGATCAGCCCCAGCATTTT.

J is TRBJ2-5 and V is TRBV5-4; 8 bases match TRBD1. This CDR3 is 15 amino acids long. Germline V gene sequence: CDR1 SGHNT, CDR2 YYREEE (reference sequence). J was trimmed by 5 bases and V by 1 base; bases with no gene match: 7. CDR3 coding DNA: TGTGCCAGCAGCTTGTCTCAGGGGGCGTATGAGACCCAGTACTTC. Translating gives CASSLSQGAYETQYF.

The chain is built from TRBV18 and TRBJ1-2; maybe TRBD1 (5 bases). This CDR3 contains 14 residues. The ends were cut back, 3 bases at V and 8 bases at J, with 16 bases in the middle. The V gene's germline CDR1 is KGHSH and CDR2 LQKENI. DNA of the CDR3: TGTGCCAGCTCACCGACCGGGACTTTGGGGGGCTACACCTTC. Protein sequence: CASSPTGTLGGYTF. The full variable domain, its missing parts supplied by reference TRBV18 and TRBJ1-2, is NAGVMQNPRHLVRRRGQEARLRCSPMKGHSHVYWYRQLPEEGLKFMVYLQKENIIDESGMPKERFSAEFPKEGPSILRIQQVVRGDSAAYFCASSPTGTLGGYTFGSGTRLTVV.

The CDR3 is CAWTAGGRTEAFF. CDR3 bases: TGTGCCTGGACGGCAGGGGGCAGAACTGAAGCTTTCTTT. The chain carries TRBV30 and TRBJ1-1; 8 bases map to TRBD1. The CDR3 has 13 residues. CDR1 and CDR2 (germline): GTSNPN, SVGIG (reference sequence). The J segment lost 5 bases and the V segment lost 4 bases, leaving 6 bases of the junction unmatched.

The chain links TRBV7-9 to TRBJ1-1, with a weak D call TRBD1 (5 bases). This CDR3 is 14 amino acids long. Per germline, CDR1 SEHNR and CDR2 FQNEAQ (reference sequence). The V and J ends lost 1 base and 3 bases respectively, with 9 bases between them. The CDR3 here is CASSLVVQDTEAFF. Written as DNA, the CDR3 is TGTGCCAGCAGCTTAGTTGTACAGGACACTGAAGCTTTCTTT.

The chain couples TRBV28 to TRBJ2-1, with a tentative D call TRBD2 (6 bases). The CDR3 sequence is 15 residues long. Germline values: CDR1 MDHEN, CDR2 SYDVKM. With 4 bases removed from V and 3 bases from J, the gap between germline ends came to 13 bases. CDR3 DNA sequence: TGTGCCAGCAGTTCGACTAGGGCAGGCTACAATGAGCAGTTCTTC. This sequence encodes CASSSTRAGYNEQFF.

The chain combines TRBV6-6 with TRBJ1-2; maybe TRBD1 (5 bases). V was clipped by 8 bases and J by 9 bases, with 13 bases between them. Germline V lookup: CDR1 MNHNY, CDR2 SVGAGI (reference sequence). The CDR3 runs to 11 residues. CDR3: CASLDSTSYTF. CDR3 sequence (DNA): TGTGCCAGCTTAGACAGCACCAGCTACACCTTC.

The genes are TRBV5-5 and TRBJ2-2; D not resolved. This CDR3 comprises 14 residues. Trimming cost V 0 bases and J 6 bases, with 9 bases left between them. Germline V gene lookup returns CDR1 SGHKS and CDR2 YYEKEE (reference sequence). CDR3 bases: TGTGCCAGCAGCTTGGAACTACTGGCCGGGGAGCTGTTTTTT. Translation gives CASSLELLAGELFF.

CDR3 residues: CASSLDPETGINGYTF. The CDR3 region has the DNA TGTGCCAGCAGCTTAGACCCCGAGACAGGAATTAATGGCTACACCTTC. The gene calls are TRBV7-2 and TRBJ1-2; D might be TRBD1 (6 bases). Per germline, CDR1 SGHTA and CDR2 FQGNSA. The germline V and J ends were trimmed by 1 base and 6 bases, with 18 bases remaining between them. This CDR3 contains 16 residues. The full variable domain, completed using reference TRBV7-2 and TRBJ1-2, is GAGVSQSPSNKVTEKGKDVELRCDPISGHTALYWYRQSLGQGLEFLIYFQGNSAPDKSGLPSDRFSAERTGGSVSTLTIQRTQQEDSAVYLCASSLDPETGINGYTFGSGTRLTVV.

The gene calls are TRBV5-3 and TRBJ1-5; TRBD1 aligns across 7 bases. TRBV5-3 is flagged as an ORF with uncertain function. With V trimmed by 6 bases and J by 2 bases, 14 bases remained unmatched. CDR3 length: 17 residues. The CDR3 DNA sequence: TGTGCCAGAATTCCCGCCCTTACCGGGACAGGCAATCAGCCCCAGCATTTT. Its protein is CARIPALTGTGNQPQHF.

The table lists this clone with a few counts. The chain links TRBV5-1 to TRBJ2-7, with no clear D. The CDR3 is 13 residues long. Trimming removed 0 bases at V and 7 bases at J, with 11 bases between. Germline lookup yields CDR1 SGHRS and CDR2 YFSETQ. This CDR3 is CASSLVGLWEQYF. CDR3 sequence (DNA): TGCGCCAGCAGCTTGGTTGGCCTGTGGGAGCAGTACTTC. The full variable domain, its missing parts supplied by reference TRBV5-1 and TRBJ2-7, is KAGVTQTPRYLIKTRGQQVTLSCSPISGHRSVSWYQQTPGQGLQFLFEYFSETQRNKGNFPGRFSGRQFSNSRSEMNVSTLELGDSALYLCASSLVGLWEQYFGPGTRLTVT.

J is TRBJ1-2 and V is TRBV5-1; D is unclear. The germline V and J ends were trimmed by 0 bases and 4 bases, with 10 bases remaining between them. The CDR3 spans 14 residues. In germline, CDR1 is SGHRS, CDR2 YFSETQ. The chain's CDR3 is CASSLVDTFYGYTF. Here the CDR3 DNA reads TGCGCCAGCAGCTTGGTTGACACCTTCTATGGCTACACCTTC.